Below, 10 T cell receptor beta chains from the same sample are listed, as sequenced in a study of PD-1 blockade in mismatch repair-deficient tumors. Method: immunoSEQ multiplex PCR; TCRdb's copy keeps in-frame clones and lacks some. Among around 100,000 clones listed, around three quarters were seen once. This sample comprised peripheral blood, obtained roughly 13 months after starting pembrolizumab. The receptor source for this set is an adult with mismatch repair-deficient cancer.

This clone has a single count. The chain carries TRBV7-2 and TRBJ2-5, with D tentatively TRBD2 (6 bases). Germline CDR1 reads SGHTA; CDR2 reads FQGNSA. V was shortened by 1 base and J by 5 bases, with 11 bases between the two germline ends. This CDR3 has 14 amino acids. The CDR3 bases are TGTGCCAGCAGCTTAGACAGCGGGCGGGAGACCCAGTACTTC. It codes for CASSLDSGRETQYF. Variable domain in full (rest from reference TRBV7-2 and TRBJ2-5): GAGVSQSPSNKVTEKGKDVELRCDPISGHTALYWYRQSLGQGLEFLIYFQGNSAPDKSGLPSDRFSAERTGGSVSTLTIQRTQQEDSAVYLCASSLDSGRETQYFGPGTRLLVL.

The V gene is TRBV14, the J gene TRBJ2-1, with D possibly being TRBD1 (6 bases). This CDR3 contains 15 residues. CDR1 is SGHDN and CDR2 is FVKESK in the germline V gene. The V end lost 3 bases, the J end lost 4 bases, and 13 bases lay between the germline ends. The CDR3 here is CASSQARGWYNEQFF. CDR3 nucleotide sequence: TGTGCCAGCAGCCAGGCAAGGGGGTGGTACAATGAGCAGTTCTTC.

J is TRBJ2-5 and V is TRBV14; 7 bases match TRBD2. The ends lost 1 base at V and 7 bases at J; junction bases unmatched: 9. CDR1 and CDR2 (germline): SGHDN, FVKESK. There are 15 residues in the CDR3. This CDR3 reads CASSQGGAGERTQYF. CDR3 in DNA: TGTGCCAGCAGCCAAGGAGGCGCGGGGGAGCGGACCCAGTACTTC.

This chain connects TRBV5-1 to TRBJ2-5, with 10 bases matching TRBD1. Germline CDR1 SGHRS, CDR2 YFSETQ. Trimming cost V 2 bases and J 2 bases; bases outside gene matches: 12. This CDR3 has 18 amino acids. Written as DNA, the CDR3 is TGCGCCAGCAGCTTTTTTATAGGGACAGGGGCGAAACAAGAGACCCAGTACTTC. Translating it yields CASSFFIGTGAKQETQYF.

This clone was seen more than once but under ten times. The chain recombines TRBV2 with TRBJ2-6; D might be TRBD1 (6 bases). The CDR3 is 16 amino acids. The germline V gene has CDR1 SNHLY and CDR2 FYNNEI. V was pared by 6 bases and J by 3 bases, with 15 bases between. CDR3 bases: TGTGCCAGCAGCAAAGGGGGTTTGGGTGGGGCCAACGTCCTGACTTTC. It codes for CASSKGGLGGANVLTF.

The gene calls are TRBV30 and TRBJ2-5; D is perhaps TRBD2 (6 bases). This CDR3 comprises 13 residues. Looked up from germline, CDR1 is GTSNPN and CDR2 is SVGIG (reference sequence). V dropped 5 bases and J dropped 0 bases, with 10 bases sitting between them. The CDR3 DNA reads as TGTGCCTGGGTGGAGGGGAACCAAGAGACCCAGTACTTC. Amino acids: CAWVEGNQETQYF.

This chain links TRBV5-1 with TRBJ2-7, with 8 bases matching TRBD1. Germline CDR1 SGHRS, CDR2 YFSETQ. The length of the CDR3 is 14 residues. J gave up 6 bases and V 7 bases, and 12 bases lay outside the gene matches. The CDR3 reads CASSLAGQGVEQYF. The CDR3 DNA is TGCGCCAGCTCACTGGCCGGACAGGGAGTCGAGCAGTACTTC.

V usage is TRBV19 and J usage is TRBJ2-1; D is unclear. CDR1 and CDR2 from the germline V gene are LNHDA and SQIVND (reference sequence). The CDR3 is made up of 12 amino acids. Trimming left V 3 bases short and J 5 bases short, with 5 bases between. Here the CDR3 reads CASSIIDNEQFF. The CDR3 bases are TGTGCCAGTAGTATCATCGACAATGAGCAGTTCTTC. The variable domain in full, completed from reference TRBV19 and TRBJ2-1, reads DGGITQSPKYLFRKEGQNVTLSCEQNLNHDAMYWYRQDPGQGLRLIYYSQIVNDFQKGDIAEGYSVSREKKESFPLTVTSAQKNPTAFYLCASSIIDNEQFFGPGTRLTVL.

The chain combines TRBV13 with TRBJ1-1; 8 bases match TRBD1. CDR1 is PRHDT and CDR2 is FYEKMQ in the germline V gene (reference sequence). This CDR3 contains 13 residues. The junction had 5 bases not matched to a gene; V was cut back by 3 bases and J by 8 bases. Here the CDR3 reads CASSLDRTGEAFF. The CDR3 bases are TGTGCCAGCAGCTTGGATCGGACAGGGGAAGCTTTCTTT. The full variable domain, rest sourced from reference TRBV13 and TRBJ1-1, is AAGVIQSPRHLIKEKRETATLKCYPIPRHDTVYWYQQGPGQDPQFLISFYEKMQSDKGSIPDRFSAQQFSDYHSELNMSSLELGDSALYFCASSLDRTGEAFFGQGTRLTVV.

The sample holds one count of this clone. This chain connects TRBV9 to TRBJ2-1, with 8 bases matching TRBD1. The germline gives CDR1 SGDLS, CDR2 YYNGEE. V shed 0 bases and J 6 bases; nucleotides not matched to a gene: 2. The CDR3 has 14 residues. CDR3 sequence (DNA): TGTGCCAGCAGCGTAGGGACAGGGTTCAATGAGCAGTTCTTC. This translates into CASSVGTGFNEQFF.